This TCR beta chain came from a study of cytomegalovirus exposure and HLA in healthy donors. Concerning this clone itself: Its antigen is not known.

This PCR relied on a set of 60 Vbeta primers and 13 Jbeta primers. The table came from immunoSEQ multiplex PCR; TCRdb's copy has only in-frame clones and leaves some out. The sample includes 18,000 or so clones, more than 65% of them seen just once. Trimming pared 8 bases from V and 0 bases from J, leaving 10 bases between. This CDR3 comprises 14 residues. In germline, CDR1 is SNHLY, CDR2 FYNNEI. Points from the study as a whole: Most of the CMV-associated TCR beta chains (in a later analysis) appeared to be HLA-restricted.

This TCR was recovered from a man between 18 and 29 years old in good health and CMV-seronegative. The V gene is TRBV2, the J gene TRBJ2-2; unclear D gene. The sequenced sample consisted of PBMCs. This CDR3 reads CASRLSANTGELFF. The CDR3 coding sequence is TGTGCCAGCCGTCTATCGGCGAACACCGGGGAGCTGTTTTTT.